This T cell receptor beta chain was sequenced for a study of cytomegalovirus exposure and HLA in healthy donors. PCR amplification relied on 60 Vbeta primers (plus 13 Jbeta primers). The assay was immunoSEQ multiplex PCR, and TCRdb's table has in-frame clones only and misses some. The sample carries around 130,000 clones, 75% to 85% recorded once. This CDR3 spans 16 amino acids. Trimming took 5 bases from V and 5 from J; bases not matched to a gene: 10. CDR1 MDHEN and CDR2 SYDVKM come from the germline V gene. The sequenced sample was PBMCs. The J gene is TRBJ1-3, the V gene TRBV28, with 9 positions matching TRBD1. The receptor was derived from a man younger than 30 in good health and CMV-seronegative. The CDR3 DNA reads TGTGCCAGCAGTGCCCAAACAGGGGGCGGACGAAACACCATATATTTT. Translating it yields CASSAQTGGGRNTIYF.